These T cell receptor beta chains were read from a single sample in a study of blood T cell repertoires in COVID-19. Generated by immunoSEQ multiplex PCR, the TCRdb table keeps only in-frame clones and is missing some. The table includes more than 200,000 clones, around 88% detected once. The source material was peripheral blood. All receptors derive from a man aged 25 to 45 with active or convalescent COVID-19. Each CDR3 is given with its conserved first and last residue. D genes are given only for firm matches. Expanded clones get a size class; other rows say once, few or many, or leave the size out.

J gene: TRBJ1-1
CDR3 length: 15
D gene: TRBD1
clone size: few
V gene: TRBV11-2
CDR3 DNA: TGTGCCAGCAGCTTAGCTGGACAGGGTCGGACTGAAGCTTTCTTT
CDR3 protein: CASSLAGQGRTEAFF

J gene: TRBJ1-3
CDR3 length: 14
D gene: .
clone size: .
V gene: TRBV11-2
CDR3 DNA: TGTGCCAGCAGCTTAAGGGGCACTGGAAACACCATATATTTT
CDR3 protein: CASSLRGTGNTIYF

J gene: TRBJ2-5
CDR3 length: 14
D gene: TRBD2
clone size: once
V gene: TRBV2
CDR3 DNA: TGTGCCAGCAGTCTGACTAGCGGGCAAGAGACCCAGTACTTC
CDR3 protein: CASSLTSGQETQYF

J gene: TRBJ1-2
CDR3 length: 15
D gene: .
clone size: .
V gene: TRBV4-1
CDR3 DNA: TGCGCCAGCAGCCCAATGACCCATTCAGGCTATGGCTACACCTTC
CDR3 protein: CASSPMTHSGYGYTF

J gene: TRBJ2-4
CDR3 length: 14
D gene: .
clone size: .
V gene: TRBV4-1
CDR3 DNA: TGCGCCAGCAGCCAAGACTACGTGAAGCACATTCAGTACTTC
CDR3 protein: CASSQDYVKHIQYF

J gene: TRBJ2-2
CDR3 length: 16
D gene: TRBD1
clone size: .
V gene: TRBV9
CDR3 DNA: TGTGCCAGCAGCGGGGGACAGGGGGCCGGAACCGGGGAGCTGTTTTTT
CDR3 protein: CASSGGQGAGTGELFF

J gene: TRBJ1-4
CDR3 length: 15
D gene: .
clone size: .
V gene: TRBV6-1
CDR3 DNA: TGTGCCAGCAGTGAAGTCGCAGGGACTAATGAAAAACTGTTTTTT
CDR3 protein: CASSEVAGTNEKLFF

J gene: TRBJ2-2
CDR3 length: 17
D gene: TRBD2
clone size: .
V gene: TRBV7-2
CDR3 DNA: TGTGCCAGCAGCAAACTCTGGGGACTAGCGGACTCCGGGGAGCTGTTTTTT
CDR3 protein: CASSKLWGLADSGELFF

J gene: TRBJ1-2
CDR3 length: 14
D gene: .
clone size: .
V gene: TRBV7-8
CDR3 DNA: TGTGCCAGCAGCTTAGCGCGGGGGGCGCCTGGCTACACCTTC
CDR3 protein: CASSLARGAPGYTF

J gene: TRBJ2-1
CDR3 length: 16
D gene: .
clone size: few
V gene: TRBV6-5
CDR3 DNA: TGTGCCAGCAGTTATTATTTGGGCCCGACGGAAAATGAGCAGTTCTTC
CDR3 protein: CASSYYLGPTENEQFF

J gene: TRBJ2-3
CDR3 length: 15
D gene: TRBD2
clone size: .
V gene: TRBV9
CDR3 DNA: TGTGCCAGCAGCGTAGCAGCGGGGTTCCCAGATACGCAGTATTTT
CDR3 protein: CASSVAAGFPDTQYF

J gene: TRBJ2-7
CDR3 length: 13
D gene: TRBD2
clone size: .
V gene: TRBV30
CDR3 DNA: TGTGCCTGGACCCCGGGACTAACCTACGAGCAGTACTTC
CDR3 protein: CAWTPGLTYEQYF

J gene: TRBJ1-5
CDR3 length: 14
D gene: .
clone size: once
V gene: TRBV7-2
CDR3 DNA: TGTGCCAGCAGCCGGGACTCTAGCAATCAGCCCCAGCATTTT
CDR3 protein: CASSRDSSNQPQHF

J gene: TRBJ1-5
CDR3 length: 13
D gene: .
clone size: .
V gene: TRBV29-1
CDR3 DNA: TGCAGCGTTGAAGTTACAGGTAATCAGCCCCAGCATTTT
CDR3 protein: CSVEVTGNQPQHF

J gene: TRBJ1-6
CDR3 length: 12
D gene: .
clone size: .
V gene: TRBV3-1/TRBV3-2
CDR3 DNA: TGTGCCAGCAGCCAACTGAATTCACCCCTCCACTTT
CDR3 protein: CASSQLNSPLHF

J gene: TRBJ2-3
CDR3 length: 15
D gene: TRBD2
clone size: .
V gene: TRBV5-4
CDR3 DNA: TGTGCCAGCAGTTTAGCGGGGGGGAGCACAGATACGCAGTATTTT
CDR3 protein: CASSLAGGSTDTQYF

J gene: TRBJ1-5
CDR3 length: 13
D gene: .
clone size: few
V gene: TRBV18
CDR3 DNA: TGTGCCAGCTCACGCCAGGACTATCAGCCCCAGCATTTT
CDR3 protein: CASSRQDYQPQHF

J gene: TRBJ1-1
CDR3 length: 13
D gene: .
clone size: .
V gene: TRBV12-3/TRBV12-4
CDR3 DNA: TGTGCCAGCAATATGGCACGGAGCACTGAAGCTTTCTTT
CDR3 protein: CASNMARSTEAFF

J gene: TRBJ2-5
CDR3 length: 16
D gene: TRBD2
clone size: .
V gene: TRBV11-2
CDR3 DNA: TGTGCCAGCAGCTTAGGGGGACTAGCCCGGGGGGAGACCCAGTACTTC
CDR3 protein: CASSLGGLARGETQYF

J gene: TRBJ2-5
CDR3 length: 14
D gene: .
clone size: .
V gene: TRBV2
CDR3 DNA: TGTGCCAGCAGTGAGGGCCTTATTGAAGAGACCCAGTACTTC
CDR3 protein: CASSEGLIEETQYF

J gene: TRBJ1-1
CDR3 length: 14
D gene: .
clone size: .
V gene: TRBV2
CDR3 DNA: TGTGCCACCCGAATGGGGCAACCGCGTACTGAAGCTTTCTTT
CDR3 protein: CATRMGQPRTEAFF

J gene: TRBJ1-5
CDR3 length: 16
D gene: .
clone size: .
V gene: TRBV19
CDR3 DNA: TGTGCCAGTAGTAAAAAAAAGGGACATAGCAATCAGCCCCAGCATTTT
CDR3 protein: CASSKKKGHSNQPQHF

J gene: TRBJ2-1
CDR3 length: 14
D gene: .
clone size: once
V gene: TRBV11-2
CDR3 DNA: TGTGCCAGCAGCACGCTCCACATCTACAATGAGCAGTTCTTC
CDR3 protein: CASSTLHIYNEQFF

J gene: TRBJ1-3
CDR3 length: 16
D gene: .
clone size: .
V gene: TRBV9
CDR3 DNA: TGTGCCAGCAGCGGAGGGACGGGAGGGGGTGGAAACACCATATATTTT
CDR3 protein: CASSGGTGGGGNTIYF

J gene: TRBJ2-7
CDR3 length: 15
D gene: TRBD1
clone size: medium-sized
V gene: TRBV7-7
CDR3 DNA: TGTGCCAGCAGCTTAGGGGACAGGGGATCCAACGAGCAGTACTTC
CDR3 protein: CASSLGDRGSNEQYF

J gene: TRBJ2-7
CDR3 length: 14
D gene: TRBD1
clone size: .
V gene: TRBV10-3
CDR3 DNA: TGTGCCACCTGGCCGGGACAGTCCTCCTACGAGCAGTACTTC
CDR3 protein: CATWPGQSSYEQYF

J gene: TRBJ1-4
CDR3 length: 12
D gene: .
clone size: .
V gene: TRBV6-2/TRBV6-3
CDR3 DNA: TGTGCCAGCAGCCCCCTCCGTGAAAAACTGTTTTTT
CDR3 protein: CASSPLREKLFF

J gene: TRBJ2-7
CDR3 length: 14
D gene: TRBD1
clone size: .
V gene: TRBV19
CDR3 DNA: TGTGCCAGTAGTATTGGGACAGGGATTCGCGAGCAGTACTTC
CDR3 protein: CASSIGTGIREQYF

J gene: TRBJ2-7
CDR3 length: 14
D gene: TRBD2
clone size: .
V gene: TRBV7-2
CDR3 DNA: TGTGCCAGCAGCGGCCCAGCGGGGGGGTTCGAGCAGTACTTC
CDR3 protein: CASSGPAGGFEQYF

J gene: TRBJ2-7
CDR3 length: 13
D gene: TRBD1
clone size: .
V gene: TRBV7-9
CDR3 DNA: TGTGCCAGCACCGGGACAGGGGTTTACGAGCAGTACTTC
CDR3 protein: CASTGTGVYEQYF

J gene: TRBJ1-1
CDR3 length: 14
D gene: .
clone size: .
V gene: TRBV5-1
CDR3 DNA: TGCGCCAGCAGCACACAGGGTGATATCACTGAAGCTTTCTTT
CDR3 protein: CASSTQGDITEAFF

J gene: TRBJ1-5
CDR3 length: 12
D gene: .
clone size: .
V gene: TRBV18
CDR3 DNA: TGTGCCAGCTCATACAGGGCTCTGAGCCAGCATTTT
CDR3 protein: CASSYRALSQHF

J gene: TRBJ1-4
CDR3 length: 15
D gene: .
clone size: .
V gene: TRBV11-2
CDR3 DNA: TGTGCCAGCAGTTCTGTCGGGGTCTTAGGTGAAAAACTGTTTTTT
CDR3 protein: CASSSVGVLGEKLFF

J gene: TRBJ2-7
CDR3 length: 16
D gene: .
clone size: .
V gene: TRBV4-2
CDR3 DNA: TGTGCCAGCAGCCAAGGGGGAGAGCTTACTAACTACGAGCAGTACTTC
CDR3 protein: CASSQGGELTNYEQYF

J gene: TRBJ2-5
CDR3 length: 13
D gene: TRBD2
clone size: .
V gene: TRBV6-5
CDR3 DNA: TGTGCCAGCACCCGGACTAGAAAAGAGACCCAGTACTTC
CDR3 protein: CASTRTRKETQYF

J gene: TRBJ2-1
CDR3 length: 17
D gene: TRBD2
clone size: few
V gene: TRBV11-2
CDR3 DNA: TGTGCCAGCAGCACCCTAGCGGGGGGCCGCTCCTACAATGAGCAGTTCTTC
CDR3 protein: CASSTLAGGRSYNEQFF

J gene: TRBJ1-2
CDR3 length: 13
D gene: .
clone size: .
V gene: TRBV4-2
CDR3 DNA: TGTGCCAGCTCCCAAGGGGGAGGGGATGGCTACACCTTC
CDR3 protein: CASSQGGGDGYTF

J gene: TRBJ2-3
CDR3 length: 13
D gene: .
clone size: .
V gene: TRBV3-1/TRBV3-2
CDR3 DNA: TGTGCCAGCAGCCAAGATCATTCAGATACGCAGTATTTT
CDR3 protein: CASSQDHSDTQYF

J gene: TRBJ2-5
CDR3 length: 12
D gene: .
clone size: once
V gene: TRBV24-1
CDR3 DNA: TGTGCCACCGGGGACACGCAAGAGACCCAGTACTTC
CDR3 protein: CATGDTQETQYF

J gene: TRBJ1-5
CDR3 length: 12
D gene: TRBD1
clone size: .
V gene: TRBV5-6
CDR3 DNA: TGTGCCAGCAGACAGGGGGATCAGCCCCAGCATTTT
CDR3 protein: CASRQGDQPQHF

J gene: TRBJ2-1
CDR3 length: 16
D gene: TRBD1
clone size: .
V gene: TRBV4-1
CDR3 DNA: TGCGCCAGCAGGTCCCCCGGGACAGAACTTCCAAGTGAGCAGTTCTTC
CDR3 protein: CASRSPGTELPSEQFF

J gene: TRBJ2-7
CDR3 length: 12
D gene: .
clone size: .
V gene: TRBV7-9
CDR3 DNA: TGTGCCAGCGGCCAGGGCGCCTACGAGCAGTACTTC
CDR3 protein: CASGQGAYEQYF

J gene: TRBJ2-5
CDR3 length: 14
D gene: .
clone size: .
V gene: TRBV5-1
CDR3 DNA: TGCGCCAGCAGCTTTGGACAACCTCAAGAGACCCAGTACTTC
CDR3 protein: CASSFGQPQETQYF

J gene: TRBJ1-5
CDR3 length: 14
D gene: TRBD1
clone size: .
V gene: TRBV27
CDR3 DNA: TGTGCCAGCAGTTTAGACAGGGGATATCAGCCCCAGCATTTT
CDR3 protein: CASSLDRGYQPQHF

J gene: TRBJ1-5
CDR3 length: 13
D gene: .
clone size: .
V gene: TRBV2
CDR3 DNA: TGTGCCAGCAGTGGAAGCGGGGATCAGCCCCAGCATTTT
CDR3 protein: CASSGSGDQPQHF

J gene: TRBJ1-1
CDR3 length: 14
D gene: .
clone size: .
V gene: TRBV6-2/TRBV6-3
CDR3 DNA: TGTGCCAGCAGCCACGGGGGTCCTAACACTGAAGCTTTCTTT
CDR3 protein: CASSHGGPNTEAFF

J gene: TRBJ1-6
CDR3 length: 15
D gene: .
clone size: .
V gene: TRBV5-8
CDR3 DNA: TGTGCCAGCAGCTTGGAAACAGGGTATAATTCACCCCTCCACTTT
CDR3 protein: CASSLETGYNSPLHF

J gene: TRBJ1-5
CDR3 length: 15
D gene: TRBD1
clone size: .
V gene: TRBV2
CDR3 DNA: TGTGCCAGCATGTTTGACAGGGGCGACAATCAGCCCCAGCATTTT
CDR3 protein: CASMFDRGDNQPQHF

J gene: TRBJ2-3
CDR3 length: 13
D gene: .
clone size: .
V gene: TRBV6-6
CDR3 DNA: TGTGCCAGCAGTCCTGACGGGGGAGATACGCAGTATTTT
CDR3 protein: CASSPDGGDTQYF

J gene: TRBJ2-5
CDR3 length: 14
D gene: TRBD2
clone size: .
V gene: TRBV27
CDR3 DNA: TGTGCCAGCAGTAAAACCGGGACTAGTGGGACCCAGTACTTC
CDR3 protein: CASSKTGTSGTQYF

J gene: TRBJ2-5
CDR3 length: 17
D gene: TRBD2
clone size: .
V gene: TRBV5-1
CDR3 DNA: TGCGCCAGCAGCTTGGACTCCGGGACTAGCGGGGTTAAGACCCAGTACTTC
CDR3 protein: CASSLDSGTSGVKTQYF